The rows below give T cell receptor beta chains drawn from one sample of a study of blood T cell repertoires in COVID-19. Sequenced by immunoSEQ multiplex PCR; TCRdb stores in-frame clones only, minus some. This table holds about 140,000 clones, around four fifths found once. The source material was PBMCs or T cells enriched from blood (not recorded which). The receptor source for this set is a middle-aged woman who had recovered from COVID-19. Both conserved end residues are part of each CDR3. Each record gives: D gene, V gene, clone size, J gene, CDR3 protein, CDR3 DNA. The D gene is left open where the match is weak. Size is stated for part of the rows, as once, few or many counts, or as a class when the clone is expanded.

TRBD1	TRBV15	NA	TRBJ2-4	CATSRELDRVENIQYF	TGTGCCACCAGCAGAGAATTGGACAGGGTGGAAAACATTCAGTACTTC
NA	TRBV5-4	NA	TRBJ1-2	CASSFGRAMGNYGYTF	TGTGCCAGCAGCTTTGGCAGGGCGATGGGTAACTATGGCTACACCTTC
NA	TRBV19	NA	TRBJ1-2	CASSIDIGQGTYGYTF	TGTGCCAGTAGTATAGATATTGGGCAGGGGACCTATGGCTACACCTTC
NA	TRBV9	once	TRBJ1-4	CASSVGGAQEKLFF	TGTGCCAGCAGCGTAGGTGGGGCACAAGAAAAACTGTTTTTT
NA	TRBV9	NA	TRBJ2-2	CASSVGVGPNTGELFF	TGTGCCAGCAGCGTAGGAGTCGGTCCAAACACCGGGGAGCTGTTTTTT
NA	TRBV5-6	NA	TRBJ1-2	CASSLDRTYGYTF	TGTGCCAGCAGCTTGGACAGGACCTATGGCTACACCTTC
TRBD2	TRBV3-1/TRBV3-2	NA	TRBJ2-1	CASSLRVGGAHYNEQFF	TGTGCCAGCAGCCTACGGGTCGGGGGGGCACACTACAATGAGCAGTTCTTC
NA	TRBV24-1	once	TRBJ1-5	CATSVNEGREGNQPQHF	TGTGCCACCAGTGTAAATGAGGGGCGGGAAGGCAATCAGCCCCAGCATTTT
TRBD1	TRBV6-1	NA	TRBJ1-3	CASSEDRGVGNTIYF	TGTGCCAGCAGTGAAGACAGGGGGGTCGGAAACACCATATATTTT
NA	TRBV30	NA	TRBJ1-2	CAWSRGVGYGYTF	TGTGCCTGGAGTCGGGGTGTGGGCTATGGCTACACCTTC
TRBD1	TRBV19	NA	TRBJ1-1	CASSPTKWTGTEAFF	TGTGCCAGTAGCCCCACGAAGTGGACAGGGACTGAAGCTTTCTTT
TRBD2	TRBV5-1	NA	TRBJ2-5	CASSPGLAGGQETQYF	TGCGCCAGCAGCCCGGGACTAGCGGGAGGGCAAGAGACCCAGTACTTC
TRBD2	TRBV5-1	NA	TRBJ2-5	CASSLMSRGGFWETQYF	TGCGCCAGCAGCTTGATGTCGCGGGGGGGATTCTGGGAGACCCAGTACTTC
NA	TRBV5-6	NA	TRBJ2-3	CASSQTGVSTDTQYF	TGTGCCAGCAGCCAGACAGGAGTGAGCACAGATACGCAGTATTTT
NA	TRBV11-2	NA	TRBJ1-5	CASSLEPGQPQHF	TGTGCCAGCAGCTTAGAACCAGGTCAGCCCCAGCATTTT
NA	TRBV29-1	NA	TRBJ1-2	CSVGEGPNYGYTF	TGCAGCGTTGGAGAGGGCCCTAACTATGGCTACACCTTC
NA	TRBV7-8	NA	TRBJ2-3	CASSPATSTDTQYF	TGTGCCAGCAGCCCTGCGACTAGCACAGATACGCAGTATTTT
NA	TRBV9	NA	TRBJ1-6	CASSVGPGADSPLHF	TGTGCCAGCAGCGTGGGCCCGGGAGCGGATTCACCCCTCCACTTT
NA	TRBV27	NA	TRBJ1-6	CASSLSTVYNSPLHF	TGTGCCAGCAGTTTATCGACAGTCTATAATTCACCCCTCCACTTT
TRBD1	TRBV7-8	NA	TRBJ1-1	CASSPGTGLRTEAFF	TGTGCCAGCAGCCCCGGGACAGGCCTAAGGACTGAAGCTTTCTTT
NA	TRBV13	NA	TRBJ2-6	CASSLGYRDSGANVLTF	TGTGCCAGCAGCTTAGGTTACAGGGACTCTGGGGCCAACGTCCTGACTTTC
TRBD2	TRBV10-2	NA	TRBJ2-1	CASWGPAGGYEQFF	TGCGCCAGCTGGGGCCCTGCGGGAGGCTATGAGCAGTTCTTC
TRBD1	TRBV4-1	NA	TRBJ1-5	CASSPWGDRGEQPQHF	TGCGCCAGCAGCCCCTGGGGGGACAGGGGTGAACAGCCCCAGCATTTT
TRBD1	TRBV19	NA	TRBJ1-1	CASTSGQLDTEAFF	TGTGCCAGTACCTCGGGACAGTTGGACACTGAAGCTTTCTTT
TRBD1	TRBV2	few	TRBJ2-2	CASRTGAPGGELFF	TGTGCCAGCAGAACAGGGGCACCTGGGGGGGAGCTGTTTTTT
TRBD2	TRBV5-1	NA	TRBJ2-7	CASSTTSGSSYEQYF	TGCGCCAGCAGCACGACTAGCGGCTCATCCTACGAGCAGTACTTC
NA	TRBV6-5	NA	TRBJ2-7	CASGGSAYEQYF	TGTGCCAGCGGGGGCAGCGCCTACGAGCAGTACTTC
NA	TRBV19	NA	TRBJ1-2	CASSPTVLVYGYTF	TGTGCCAGTAGTCCAACAGTCTTGGTCTATGGCTACACCTTC